The subject of this entry is one TCR beta chain. This clone was seen a handful of times. Its target antigen remains unknown. Qualities for individual bases were not recorded, and no much larger clone is one base off. This record belongs to a study of cytomegalovirus exposure and HLA in healthy donors (dated by TCRdb to about 2017). Notes on the research overall: According to an earlier analysis of a few hundred of the donors, 150 million to 200 million T cells yielded 117 million unique TCR beta sequences and approximately 300 Gb of sequence data. Class I and class II HLA loci were covered by the typing at four-digit resolution. To decide whether each TCR beta V gene segment behaved as functional or pseudogenic, an earlier analysis of some 580 of the donors relied on high-throughput TCR beta sequencing. The study was designed to test whether signatures of past pathogen exposure could be identified by cataloging public T cell receptors. The later analysis used no new phenotypic data to find candidate immune exposures, relying instead on TCR beta sequences and their occurrence across donors. A later genetic analysis took genome-wide SNP genotypes for about three fifths of the 666 donors and used that subset as a discovery cohort. A handful of DR-DQ haplotypes were handled as single units for association and clustering because linkage in the cohort was strong. In a later analysis, previously published TCR beta repertoires from roughly 710 donors were re-analyzed and high-resolution HLA genotyping was added so that TCR occurrence patterns could be studied. Typing coverage varied by locus: about 620-640 donors for A, B, C, DRB1 and DQB1; approximately 560 for DQA1; some 610 for DPA1; roughly 470 for DPB1. About 280 gigabases of sequencing data and around 80 million unique TCR sequences made up an early release that covered approximately 650 HLA-typed donors. The T cell repertoires of 700 or so subjects were profiled by immunosequencing and related to cytomegalovirus serostatus. On average, roughly 240,000 unique TCR beta nucleotide sequences were sequenced per donor among about 400 genotyped donors of the cohort, with about 17% of those sequences being non-productive. All discovery cohort repertoires had been generated using a single sequencing platform. Of the 300 to 500 genotyped donors, 65% to 90% were placed in the genetic ancestry cluster associated with self-reported Caucasian donors. In addition to the first cohort of roughly 670 subjects, a separate validation cohort of 100 to 150 different subjects was used. Donor age, sex, ethnicity and CMV serostatus were collected together with the repertoire data. High-throughput TCR immunosequencing, statistical association of individual TCRs with disease status, and machine learning were combined to predict cytomegalovirus infection status. The investigation overall reported the following: A later analysis found that TCR association rates varied across HLA loci, with DRB1 alleles showing the most associated TCRs and HLA-C alleles the fewest. It was suggested by the authors that the approach could potentially be generalized to other disease states and immunological phenotypes. Compared with equally common non-associated chains, HLA-associated TCR beta chains in a later analysis were more clonally expanded and had lower generation probabilities. The 87-base-pair reads could not distinguish some IMGT-functional V segments, including TRBV6-2 and TRBV6-3, so those segments were excluded. V-gene and J-gene trimming of TCR beta chains was associated with a missense DCLRE1C variant in a later genetic analysis, and the association was replicated in an independent cohort. A few of the identified cytomegalovirus-associated TCR beta chains were confirmed in vitro to be specific for cytomegalovirus antigens. In a later analysis, most CMV-associated TCR beta chains were found to appear HLA-restricted, with HLA associations seemingly driven largely by CMV exposure. Compared with the 666-donor mean, donors in an Asian-associated ancestry cluster had fewer N-insertions in productive TCRs, according to a later genetic analysis. Because HLA typing was unavailable for some donors at each locus, only the typed subset was used in association tests. The classifier was reported to diagnose cytomegalovirus status with high specificity and sensitivity in both the original and validation cohorts. A later analysis associated 16,951 TCR beta sequences with specific HLA alleles at a false discovery rate of 0.05. Immune exposure information for the cohort was limited to CMV serostatus. A cluster of highly shared sequence variants was judged likely to represent a technical artifact of the sequencing pipeline. Most TCR sequences were observed very rarely across donors, whereas some public TCRs were present in many individuals. Roughly uniform sequencing depth across donors was assumed in presence/absence analyses, although this assumption may not hold. Because counts were too low, about 18 rarely observed V segments, including chromosome 9 orphons, were excluded from the earlier analysis of around 590 of the donors. A further reported finding was that TCR beta sequences accurately predicted the HLA-A and HLA-B alleles for most subjects in the first cohort. Strong co-occurrence of HLA alleles, especially DR and DQ, made assigning TCR associations to individual alleles difficult. The study listed approximately 150 TCR beta chains as associated with cytomegalovirus. Linkage disequilibrium might explain the correlated functional status among segregating V segments, but an unknown experimental factor could not be ruled out. Only TCR beta chains were sequenced in this cohort, and the absence of alpha or paired-chain data limited detectable features. In an earlier analysis of 500 to 650 of the donors, most TCR beta V segments appeared in productive rearrangements about 87% or about 30% of the time, broadly matching IMGT annotations. Several of the top co-occurrence clusters appeared to be linked to parvovirus B19, influenza, CMV and Epstein-Barr virus, according to a later analysis.

The library was made by the immunoSEQ multiplex PCR assay. For the multiplex PCR, a mixture combining 60 forward primers for TCR Vbeta segments and 13 reverse primers for TCR Jbeta segments was used. The CDR3 region of rearranged TCR beta genes was amplified from genomic DNA by a multiplex PCR assay. The Illumina HiSeq System was used to sequence the amplified TCR beta libraries as 87-base-pair reads. In the source study's methods: In a later analysis, about 80 million unique TCR beta chains were counted across the roughly 670 repertoires, and some 10 million of these chains were shared by at least two donors. A nearest-neighbor algorithm error-corrected the raw reads and collapsed the reads into unique sequences, merging closely related sequences to remove PCR and sequencing errors. Alignment of CDR3 sequences to IMGT reference sequences was used to assign V, D and J gene segments. For a sequence to be retained, at least a six-nucleotide match to both a V gene segment and a J gene segment was required. Rearrangements were called productive when the CDR3 lacked stop codons and stayed in frame with V and J; all others were non-productive. CDR3 was defined according to IMGT convention as the region running from the second conserved V-encoded cysteine to the conserved J-encoded phenylalanine. The earlier analysis of 587 of the donors excluded sequences that lacked an unambiguous match to a single V gene segment. In an earlier analysis of approximately 500 of the donors, a V segment was called functional when productive rearrangements were above 56.7%, and segregating when the standard deviation between donors exceeded 5%. To diagnose cytomegalovirus status from the catalog of TCR beta chain sequences, a statistical classification framework was built. A later analysis assigned V and J genes by comparing TCR nucleotide sequences with IMGT/GENE-DB human TR gene sequences. In a later analysis, CDR3 sequences and most-parsimonious VDJ recombination scenarios were assigned using the TCRdist pipeline. In a later analysis, each TCR beta chain was defined by its CDR3 amino acid sequence together with its V-gene family, and reads without a unique V-gene family were excluded. A later analysis removed several hundred highly shared, low-generation-probability nucleotide sequences to deal with suspected cross-contamination and a sequencing artifact. In a later analysis, a clonal expansion index for each public chain was calculated from normalized within-repertoire ranks of inferred template counts. In a later analysis, generation probabilities were computed with a VDJ recombination model fitted to out-of-frame rearrangements, and the resulting probabilities were checked against IGoR. Hypergeometric tests were used in a later analysis to score TCR-TCR, TCR-HLA and TCR-CMV co-occurrence, with a repertoire-size bias correction applied to the TCR pairs. In a later analysis, false discovery rates were estimated by permuting HLA or CMV assignments 20 times. In a later analysis, co-occurring TCRs were grouped with DBSCAN, and TCRdist sequence similarity was added when clustering was performed within HLA-allele-positive subsets. Co-occurrence clustering excluded repertoires with fewer than 30,000 or more than 120,000 public chains, plus five with anomalous nucleotide sharing. TCRdb's version of the immuneACCESS table is confined to in-frame rearrangements and falls short of the full clone set. An unresolved V gene accounts for under half of the shortfall where checked; the remainder is of unknown origin. V and J calls and clone size are as listed in that table; D and trimming were resolved from the DNA. The table for this sample lists over 150,000 clones; about three quarters of them were counted only once. The ten largest clonotypes hold around 3% of the sample.

In total, roughly 670 healthy bone marrow donors made up the cohort. At the time of sampling, all cohort members were nominally healthy, though unrecorded immune exposures were likely present. The donor tested CMV seropositive and was one of the 289 seropositive cohort members. Every donor gave a peripheral blood sample, and the peripheral blood mononuclear cells from that sample were used for TCR beta sequencing. The Qiagen DNeasy Blood Extraction Kit was used to extract genomic DNA from the blood cell samples. At the junction V is shortened by 1 base and J by 7 bases, with 11 bases in between. The CDR3 runs 13 residues from the cysteine to the phenylalanine. Only the CDR3 region is kept as DNA, spanning 39 bases read in frame from base 1. The germline V gene yields SGHDN for CDR1 and FVKESK for CDR2.

Sequencing used PBMCs. The rearrangement combines TRBV14 with TRBJ2-7; TRBD1 might be the D gene, on 6 matching bases. This receptor was obtained from a woman between 50 and 59 years old in good health and CMV-seropositive. The sequenced DNA is TGTGCCAGCAGCCAAGTCGAACAGGGAGAGCAGTACTTC. This encodes CASSQVEQGEQYF. With the rest looked up from the reference TRBV14 and TRBJ2-7 genes rather than sequenced, the full variable domain is EAGVTQFPSHSVIEKGQTVTLRCDPISGHDNLYWYRRVMGKEIKFLLHFVKESKQDESGMPNNRFLAERTGGTYSTLKVQPAELEDSGVYFCASSQVEQGEQYFGPGTRLTVT.